This T cell receptor beta chain originates from a study of T cell repertoires in cytomegalovirus infection. Study-level background: CMV infection plus the matching HLA type was flagged by public TCR beta signatures.

TCRdb independently ran MiXCR on the reads; one entry per CDR3 protein. The table includes fewer than 550,000 distinct CDR3 sequences, approximately 33% detected once. The receptor was isolated from a human donor in good health (CMV status not recorded). Some clones in this sample may be carry-over from other donors' samples. The sample comprised PBMCs.

The CDR3: CASRDRDYGELFF. CDR3 nucleotide sequence: TGTGCCAGCAGAGACAGGGACTATGGGGAGCTGTTTTTT. This chain uses TRBV12-3 or TRBV12-4 with TRBJ2-2, with D perhaps given as TRBD1 or TRBD2 (7 bases each). The CDR3 covers 13 residues. V was trimmed by 6 bases and J by 8 bases, leaving 13 bases between them.